This T cell receptor (beta chain) was sequenced in a study of CD8+CD57+ T cells in acquired aplastic anemia. Germline V gives CDR1 SGHVS, CDR2 FQNEAQ. V was pared by 5 bases and J by 5 bases, with 16 bases of the junction left unmatched. This CDR3 comprises 17 residues. Genomic DNA was employed as the template in profiling TCR beta VDJ and CDR3. TCRdb reanalysed the reads using MiXCR and keeps one entry per CDR3 protein. Counted here are 150,000 to 200,000 distinct CDR3 sequences, roughly half occurring once; the ten biggest clones make up approximately 9.7%. This clonotype was detected a few times. CD8+CD57+ cell expansion had been shown by flow cytometry in patients chosen for sequencing. By the time of blood sampling, patients had still received no therapy.

The source material was sorted CD4+, CD8+, or CD8+CD57+ T cells (not recorded which) from PBMCs. The chain carries TRBV7-8 and TRBJ1-1; 8 bases line up with TRBD1. The TCR comes from a human donor with aplastic anemia. CDR3 sequence reads: CASSPSWAGGDGTEAFF. DNA of the CDR3: TGTGCCAGCAGCCCCTCATGGGCAGGGGGCGACGGAACTGAAGCTTTCTTT.